These T cell receptor beta chains were read from a single sample in a study of T-cell reconstitution after alpha-beta-depleted transplantation in children. TCRdb re-analysed the PCR reads in MiXCR, keeping a single row per CDR3 protein. The table shows 400,000 to 500,000 distinct CDR3 sequences, with under 13% occurring only once. The sample consisted of PBMCs from the stem cell graft donor, taken from the stem cell graft. The source is a human donor who donated a stem cell graft to a child with acute myeloid leukemia. Both conserved end residues are part of each CDR3. The D gene is left open where the match is weak. Clone size is given for some rows only: seen once, a few or many times, or a class if the clone is expanded.

clone_size: -
v_call: TRBV29-1
j_call: TRBJ1-3
d_call: -
cdr3_nt: TGCAGCGCCAAACAGGGCTCTGGAAACACCATATATTTT
cdr3_aa: CSAKQGSGNTIYF

clone_size: -
v_call: TRBV6-1
j_call: TRBJ1-2
d_call: TRBD1
cdr3_nt: TGTGCCAGCAGCCGGGACAGGGGTTTGGATGGCTACACCTTC
cdr3_aa: CASSRDRGLDGYTF

clone_size: -
v_call: TRBV20-1
j_call: TRBJ2-3
d_call: -
cdr3_nt: TGCAGTGCTAGAAATACTCTATCCTCCACAGATACGCAGTATTTT
cdr3_aa: CSARNTLSSTDTQYF

clone_size: -
v_call: TRBV6-2/TRBV6-3
j_call: TRBJ2-1
d_call: -
cdr3_nt: TGTGCCAGCAGTTACTCTCAGGGTAGGAATGAGCAGTTCTTC
cdr3_aa: CASSYSQGRNEQFF

clone_size: many
v_call: TRBV25-1
j_call: TRBJ1-6
d_call: -
cdr3_nt: TGTGCCAGCAGTGAACCTGTAGGGGATCCTTCACCCCTCCACTTT
cdr3_aa: CASSEPVGDPSPLHF

clone_size: few
v_call: TRBV12-3/TRBV12-4
j_call: TRBJ2-2
d_call: TRBD2
cdr3_nt: TGTGCCAGCAGTCTCGGGGGGTGGGAGCTGTTTTTT
cdr3_aa: CASSLGGWELFF

clone_size: -
v_call: TRBV15
j_call: TRBJ1-4
d_call: TRBD1
cdr3_nt: TGTGCCACCAGCTTACGGACAGGTGGGAGCGAAAAACTGTTTTTT
cdr3_aa: CATSLRTGGSEKLFF

clone_size: many
v_call: TRBV24-1
j_call: TRBJ2-3
d_call: -
cdr3_nt: TGTGCCACCAGTGATGGGCACACAGATACGCAGTATTTT
cdr3_aa: CATSDGHTDTQYF

clone_size: -
v_call: TRBV11-2
j_call: TRBJ1-1
d_call: -
cdr3_nt: TGTGCCAGCAGCTTAGTAACGGTGGGCACTGAAGCTTTCTTT
cdr3_aa: CASSLVTVGTEAFF

clone_size: -
v_call: TRBV12-3/TRBV12-4
j_call: TRBJ2-5
d_call: TRBD2
cdr3_nt: TGTGCCAGCAGGCGATCCGGGACTAGCAGAGAGACCCAGTACTTC
cdr3_aa: CASRRSGTSRETQYF

clone_size: once
v_call: TRBV4-1
j_call: TRBJ1-1
d_call: -
cdr3_nt: TGCGCCAGCAGCCAGCAACCAGCAGGGACTGAAGCTTTCTTT
cdr3_aa: CASSQQPAGTEAFF

clone_size: -
v_call: TRBV20-1
j_call: TRBJ1-4
d_call: -
cdr3_nt: TGCAGTGCCCAACCCCTGACAACAACTAATGAAAAACTGTTTTTT
cdr3_aa: CSAQPLTTTNEKLFF

clone_size: -
v_call: TRBV20-1
j_call: TRBJ2-1
d_call: -
cdr3_nt: TGCAGTGCCCTTAGGTCGGGAGTACCCAATGAGCAGTTCTTC
cdr3_aa: CSALRSGVPNEQFF

clone_size: few
v_call: TRBV9
j_call: TRBJ2-1
d_call: TRBD1
cdr3_nt: TGTGCCAGCAGCAAAGAGGGACAGGGCCCCTACAATGAGCAGTTCTTC
cdr3_aa: CASSKEGQGPYNEQFF

clone_size: many
v_call: TRBV4-1
j_call: TRBJ1-2
d_call: -
cdr3_nt: TGCGCCAGCAGCCAGCAGGGCTATGGCTACACCTTC
cdr3_aa: CASSQQGYGYTF

clone_size: -
v_call: TRBV14
j_call: TRBJ2-7
d_call: TRBD2
cdr3_nt: TGTGCCAGCAGCCCTCGACTAGCGGGAGACAAGTACTTC
cdr3_aa: CASSPRLAGDKYF

clone_size: many
v_call: TRBV27
j_call: TRBJ2-4
d_call: TRBD1
cdr3_nt: TGTGCCAGCAGTTCCCGACAGGGTCTAGCCAAAAACATTCAGTACTTC
cdr3_aa: CASSSRQGLAKNIQYF